The 5 T cell receptor beta chains given below trace back to one sample, sequenced in a study of Ad26.COV2.S vaccination and SARS-CoV-2 variants. Here immunoSEQ multiplex PCR was the method, and the copy in TCRdb shows in-frame clones only, minus some. The sample lists fewer than 500,000 clones; 90% were seen once. As to treatment: about 20 received Ad26.COV2.S at low or high dose, single or two shots; several received placebo; per-sample allocation not given. The samples date from day 63 after the first vaccine or placebo injection. The sample was peripheral blood, taken in a trial of Ad26.COV2.S vaccine versus placebo. Source of these receptors: a person between 18 and 60 years old who received the Ad26.COV2.S COVID-19 vaccine or a placebo.

The genes are TRBV2 and TRBJ1-2; D might be TRBD1 (5 bases). Trimming removed 2 bases at V and 6 bases at J, with 7 bases between. The CDR3 totals 12 residues. The germline CDR1 and CDR2 sequences are SNHLY and FYNNEI. The CDR3 coding sequence is TGTGCCAGCAGTGAACAGGGCGATGGCTACACCTTC. This translates into CASSEQGDGYTF.

This clone was recorded a few times. The same CDR3 is also encoded by other DNA sequences in this sample. V is TRBV3-1 (or the pseudogene TRBV3-2) and J is TRBJ1-6; possibly TRBD1 for D (5 bases). V dropped 1 base and J dropped 4 bases, with 8 bases sitting between them. This CDR3 has 15 amino acids. The germline V gene encodes CDR1 LGHDT and CDR2 YNNKEL (reference sequence). The chain's CDR3 is CASSQGTGYNSPLHF. CDR3 sequence (DNA): TGTGCCAGCAGCCAAGGCACAGGTTATAATTCACCCCTCCACTTT.

DNA for the CDR3: TGTGCCAGCAGTCGTCCCGGGACATCTATCGGGGGGTACTTC. Protein product: CASSRPGTSIGGYF. V and J are TRBV6-5 and TRBJ2-7; the D call may be TRBD1 or TRBD2 (6 bases each). Trimming left V 5 bases short and J 12 bases short, with 23 bases between. CDR3 size: 14 residues. Germline V gene sequence: CDR1 MNHEY, CDR2 SVGAGI.

This clone was detected once. The CDR3 region has the DNA TGTGCCAGTAGCGACAGGGGCAATACGGAAAAACTGTTTTTT. Protein product: CASSDRGNTEKLFF. The V and J genes are TRBV19 and TRBJ1-4; 8 bases line up with TRBD1. This CDR3 spans 14 amino acids. Germline loops: CDR1 LNHDA, CDR2 SQIVND (reference sequence). J gave up 8 bases and V 6 bases, and 8 bases lay outside the gene matches.

The V and J genes are TRBV15 and TRBJ2-7; D perhaps matches TRBD2 (6 bases). The CDR3 sequence is 21 residues long. Looked up from germline, CDR1 is LNHNV and CDR2 is YYDKDF (reference sequence). With 3 bases removed from V and 3 bases from J, the gap between germline ends came to 33 bases. The chain's CDR3 is CATSRDLGRDGIGSYYYEQYF. The CDR3 nucleotides read TGTGCCACCAGCAGGGACCTTGGGCGGGATGGGATTGGGAGTTACTACTACGAGCAGTACTTC.